The rows below give T cell receptor beta chains drawn from one sample of a study of T cells in Graves' hyperthyroidism and ophthalmopathy. A single record per CDR3 protein comes from TCRdb applying MiXCR to the multiplex PCR reads. The sample records 700,000 or so distinct CDR3 sequences, 16% being singletons. Sequenced sample: blood. The receptors originated from a man in his late teens or twenties with Graves' hyperthyroidism. CDR3s include the opening cysteine and the closing phenylalanine or tryptophan.

v_call cdr3_aa
TRBV6-1 CASSRKIGMETQYF
TRBV7-2 CASSLGPLEAQYF
TRBV9 CASSVAGRRPETQYF
TRBV5-1 CASSFSTGNEQYF
TRBV24-1 CATSDLVSQETQYF
TRBV10-2 CASKGTASWDEQFF
TRBV9 CASSVLSNTGELFF
TRBV9 CASSPSGEPYEQYF
TRBV6-1 CASSEVGTQETQYF
TRBV7-9 CASSLGDTGNSPQHF
TRBV12-3/TRBV12-4 CASSLGESYEQYF
TRBV29-1 CSVEWDIQETQYF
TRBV3-1 CASSQAPDSHNEQFF
TRBV27 CASRRGQGHGYTF
TRBV28 CASSLLGTSGRRKETQYF
TRBV5-1 CASSLAGGLAGLSSYNEQFF
TRBV5-6 CASSHSGTTDTQYF
TRBV11-2 CASSLMPSGANVLTF
TRBV15 CATSLATGSADTQYF
TRBV9 CASSVEASGRSTDTQYF
TRBV7-9 CASSTGGARETDTQYF
TRBV5-1 CASSPGTINEQFF
TRBV28 CASRHGTGAFF
TRBV10-3 CAISEWGEQFF
TRBV7-9 CASSPVSSATEAFF
TRBV29-1 CSVTGGGSEQFF
TRBV15 CATEGVTDTGELFF
TRBV30 CAGKEARTEAFF
TRBV5-1 CASSLAGHTDTQYF
TRBV2 CASSEAPSGMGGYNEQFF
TRBV6-4 CASRLQAGRTDTQYF
TRBV12-3/TRBV12-4 CASRGNLAASSYEQYF
TRBV20-1 CSARDTESYEQYF
TRBV10-3 CAISASGATQYF
TRBV24-1 CATERTSGTDTQYF
TRBV5-1 CASSLAGGTDEQYF
TRBV6-5 CASSYGGDTDTQYF
TRBV20-1 CSARDIGQGILTDTQYF
TRBV3-1 CASSQDMGYEQYF
TRBV2 CAARGNIQYF
TRBV11-3 CASSKNTEDGYTF
TRBV12-3/TRBV12-4 CASNSQGRETQYF
TRBV9 CASSVEGGSQPQHF
TRBV20-1 CSAPGRYQETQYF
TRBV7-9 CASSAGGEGTQYF
TRBV4-2 CASSPGLAGAYDEQFF
TRBV12-3/TRBV12-4 CASSPVPGQGGNTEAFF
TRBV12-3/TRBV12-4 CASSLGVSGIYEQYF
TRBV5-1 CASSSGTSVSAQYF
TRBV20-1 CSAVSGTPTDTQYF
TRBV6-6 CASSYSGVYNSPLHF
TRBV28 CASIGSGGRYEQYF